The sequence of this T cell receptor (beta chain) was determined in a study of blood T cell repertoires in COVID-19. Study context: Sites across the United States, Italy and Spain contributed samples from acute and convalescent COVID-19. Nucleic acid was either cDNA or gDNA, and it came from T cells, B-cell-depleted T cells, or PBMCs.

The V and J ends lost 6 bases and 4 bases respectively, with 9 bases between them. CDR1 and CDR2 from the germline V gene are MNHEY and SVGEGT. The CDR3 runs to 13 residues. In the original workflow: Estimates of nucleated cell counts were drawn from the amplification of reference gene primers. Sequencing used immunoSEQ multiplex PCR; TCRdb keeps in-frame clones, though not all of them. Clone size and the V and J calls come from that table; the DNA yielded D and trimming. The repertoire includes approximately 96,000 clones, roughly 90% of them detected once, and 1.7% sits in the top ten. This clone was detected once.

This sequence joins TRBV6-2 or TRBV6-3 and TRBJ2-2, with D possibly matching TRBD1 (6 bases). The material sequenced was peripheral blood. The TCR originated in a man in his sixties with acute or convalescent COVID-19. This CDR3 is CASSTGFTGELFF. The DNA of the CDR3 is TGTGCCAGCAGCACAGGGTTCACCGGGGAGCTGTTTTTT.